The rows below give T cell receptor beta chains drawn from one sample of a study of regulatory T cells in long-lasting Graves disease. TCRdb recomputed calls from the multiplex PCR reads with MiXCR, one row per CDR3 protein. The sample consists of roughly 610,000 distinct CDR3 sequences, roughly 16% of them appearing once. A further study also used this sample, focusing on T cells in Graves' hyperthyroidism and ophthalmopathy.

Sample: peripheral blood mononuclear cells (PBMCs), taken at new diagnosis, from a patient treated with antithyroid drugs. These receptors all come from a woman aged 30 to 39 with Graves disease. The CDR3 runs from the conserved cysteine through the conserved F or W. The D gene is left open where the match is weak. Part of the rows lack a size; the others show once, few, many or a class for expanded clones.

TRBJ2-1,TRBV28,many,-,TGTGCCAGCAGAAGAGACGAAAACAATGAGCAGTTCTTC,CASRRDENNEQFF
TRBJ2-3,TRBV12-3/TRBV12-4,many,-,TGTGCCAGCAGTTTAGTAGACGGGGTCACAGATACGCAGTATTTT,CASSLVDGVTDTQYF
TRBJ2-7,TRBV5-4,few,TRBD2,TGTGCCAGCAGCCTGGGGACTAGCGAAAGCGAGCAGTACTTC,CASSLGTSESEQYF
TRBJ1-1,TRBV27,many,-,TGTGCCAGCAGCCGCCCCGCAGGTGAAGCTTTCTTT,CASSRPAGEAFF
TRBJ1-2,TRBV7-3,many,-,TGTGCCAGCAGCTTAGCAGGAGGAGACGGCTACACCTTC,CASSLAGGDGYTF
TRBJ2-1,TRBV5-5,few,TRBD2,TGTGCCAGCAGCTTGCCAGTACTAGCGGACTACAATGAGCAGTTCTTC,CASSLPVLADYNEQFF
TRBJ1-2,TRBV29-1,-,-,TGCAGCGTTGTTAGGGGACTTACCTATGGCTACACCTTC,CSVVRGLTYGYTF
TRBJ1-5,TRBV4-1,-,-,TGCGCCAGCAGCCAATTTGATAAGAATCAGCCCCAGCATTTT,CASSQFDKNQPQHF
TRBJ2-7,TRBV6-2/TRBV6-3,-,TRBD2,TGTGCCAGCAGTTACTTAAGAGCGGGAGTCTCCTACGAGCAGTACTTC,CASSYLRAGVSYEQYF
TRBJ2-1,TRBV20-1,few,-,TGCAGTCTTCGGGCTAGTTACAATGAGCAGTTCTTC,CSLRASYNEQFF
TRBJ2-7,TRBV7-2,many,TRBD2,TGTGCCAGCAGTCCGTTAGCGGGCGTTGCCTACGAGCAGTACTTC,CASSPLAGVAYEQYF
TRBJ2-1,TRBV19,-,-,TGTGCCAGTTCGCACCCAAGCCCCAATGAGCAGTTCTTC,CASSHPSPNEQFF
TRBJ2-7,TRBV2,many,-,TGTGCCACGGGGGCTTACGAGCAGTACTTC,CATGAYEQYF
TRBJ2-2,TRBV6-2/TRBV6-3,many,TRBD1,TGTGCCAGCAGTTACGGGACAGTGAACACCGGGGAGCTGTTTTTT,CASSYGTVNTGELFF
TRBJ2-2,TRBV7-2,many,-,TGTGCCAGCAGCTTAGAACCCACCACCGGGGAGCTGTTTTTT,CASSLEPTTGELFF
TRBJ1-2,TRBV28,-,-,TGTGCCAGCAGTGAAACCCAGTCAGGTGGCTACACCTTC,CASSETQSGGYTF